This is a list of T cell receptor beta chains from one sample in a study of PD-L1 blockade in urothelial cancer. Sequencing used immunoSEQ multiplex PCR; TCRdb keeps in-frame clones, though not all of them. The table records about 17,000 clones, around 91% of them present only once. The sequencing used PBMCs, collected around atezolizumab (anti-PD-L1) treatment. All receptors come from a man between 65 and 85 years old with urothelial cancer. The CDR3 runs from the conserved cysteine through the conserved F or W. Each record gives: J gene, V gene, CDR3 protein.

j_call: TRBJ1-2
v_call: TRBV5-4
cdr3_aa: CASSLANRRFNYGYTF

j_call: TRBJ1-5
v_call: TRBV6-6
cdr3_aa: CASSHGQGINQPQHF

j_call: TRBJ2-2
v_call: TRBV2
cdr3_aa: CASSETGGVNTGELFF

j_call: TRBJ2-7
v_call: TRBV30
cdr3_aa: CAWRGGVIESLYEQYF

j_call: TRBJ2-2
v_call: TRBV7-9
cdr3_aa: CASSLKPHDRNTGELFF

j_call: TRBJ2-2
v_call: TRBV5-8
cdr3_aa: CAILRGGLNTGELFF

j_call: TRBJ2-2
v_call: TRBV6-5
cdr3_aa: CASSWRGLAGELFF

j_call: TRBJ2-1
v_call: TRBV5-1
cdr3_aa: CASRLPDNEQFF

j_call: TRBJ2-7
v_call: TRBV6-1
cdr3_aa: CASSEWESSYEQYF

j_call: TRBJ2-3
v_call: TRBV4-2
cdr3_aa: CASSQDGHTDTQYF

j_call: TRBJ2-5
v_call: TRBV6-6
cdr3_aa: CASSALGDWGETQYF

j_call: TRBJ1-1
v_call: TRBV6-6
cdr3_aa: CASSTNREAFF

j_call: TRBJ2-4
v_call: TRBV4-2
cdr3_aa: CASSQVFGEVAKNIQYF

j_call: TRBJ1-6
v_call: TRBV30
cdr3_aa: CAWSVDSSYNSPLHF

j_call: TRBJ1-1
v_call: TRBV2
cdr3_aa: CARADRVDTEAFF

j_call: TRBJ1-1
v_call: TRBV2
cdr3_aa: CASRTGMNTEAFF

j_call: TRBJ1-2
v_call: TRBV7-9
cdr3_aa: CASSLGQGSYGYTF

j_call: TRBJ1-2
v_call: TRBV5-1
cdr3_aa: CASSLTGTRSYPNYGYTF

j_call: TRBJ2-3
v_call: TRBV9
cdr3_aa: CASSPRLAGGGGDTQYF

j_call: TRBJ2-7
v_call: TRBV5-1
cdr3_aa: CASSVPGRGRIYEQYF

j_call: TRBJ2-7
v_call: TRBV19
cdr3_aa: CASTQDRGSYEQYF

j_call: TRBJ1-1
v_call: TRBV5-4
cdr3_aa: CASSPRQGIRVTEAFF

j_call: TRBJ1-1
v_call: TRBV6-6
cdr3_aa: CASSYSPLLGDYEAFF

j_call: TRBJ1-4
v_call: TRBV7-9
cdr3_aa: CASSQVGDNEKLFF

j_call: TRBJ2-2
v_call: TRBV5-1
cdr3_aa: CASSLIGQAGELFF

j_call: TRBJ1-3
v_call: TRBV2
cdr3_aa: CASRDRGTGNTIYF

j_call: TRBJ1-1
v_call: TRBV6-5
cdr3_aa: CASSSYLQVHTEAFF

j_call: TRBJ1-4
v_call: TRBV19
cdr3_aa: CASRPGQGRYEKLFF

j_call: TRBJ1-1
v_call: TRBV7-2
cdr3_aa: CASSLLRTEAFF

j_call: TRBJ2-3
v_call: TRBV7-2
cdr3_aa: CASSHLSGGSGDTQYF

j_call: TRBJ2-5
v_call: TRBV19
cdr3_aa: CASSSGSFQETQYF

j_call: TRBJ2-1
v_call: TRBV2
cdr3_aa: CASSGTSGRLLLRGEQFF

j_call: TRBJ1-2
v_call: TRBV18
cdr3_aa: CASSPGQGARGYTF

j_call: TRBJ1-2
v_call: TRBV9
cdr3_aa: CASSVGRVYGYTF

j_call: TRBJ2-3
v_call: TRBV2
cdr3_aa: CASARLVLPDTQYF

j_call: TRBJ2-7
v_call: TRBV28
cdr3_aa: CASSSPYILTETYEQYF

j_call: TRBJ1-2
v_call: TRBV10-3
cdr3_aa: CAISESTGGGYGYTF

j_call: TRBJ1-1
v_call: TRBV30
cdr3_aa: CAWSPQGWDTEAFF

j_call: TRBJ2-1
v_call: TRBV9
cdr3_aa: CASSEWDRVGYNEQFF

j_call: TRBJ1-2
v_call: TRBV27
cdr3_aa: CASSLSLGADGYTF

j_call: TRBJ2-3
v_call: TRBV4-1
cdr3_aa: CASSQAEAGPPDTQYF

j_call: TRBJ1-1
v_call: TRBV2
cdr3_aa: CATSTGTGTFGAFF

j_call: TRBJ2-7
v_call: TRBV2
cdr3_aa: CASIRTGYEQYF

j_call: TRBJ2-7
v_call: TRBV5-1
cdr3_aa: CASSLGSQGGDYEQYF

j_call: TRBJ2-2
v_call: TRBV6-1
cdr3_aa: CASAAGGTGELFF

j_call: TRBJ2-4
v_call: TRBV23-1
cdr3_aa: CAIVGGAKNIQYF

j_call: TRBJ2-3
v_call: TRBV27
cdr3_aa: CASSLWSGGTGSTDTQYF

j_call: TRBJ2-2
v_call: TRBV2
cdr3_aa: CASSDRGRTGELFF

j_call: TRBJ2-7
v_call: TRBV5-6
cdr3_aa: CASSSDRHYEQYF

j_call: TRBJ1-1
v_call: TRBV4-1
cdr3_aa: CASSQEDRVFTEAFF